The 5 T cell receptor beta chains in this list originate from one sample, sequenced in a study of tumor-infiltrating lymphocytes in oesophageal squamous cell carcinoma. TCRdb reprocessed the PCR reads with MiXCR, giving one entry per CDR3 protein. There are approximately 10,000 distinct CDR3 sequences in the sample; approximately 54% occur only once, and 24% lies in the top ten. Sequencing was carried out using esophageal tumor tissue. These receptors were obtained from a male donor with esophageal squamous cell carcinoma.

This clonotype was counted once. Sequence at one end of the junction differs from germline and may be a read error. The chain joins TRBV6-8 to TRBJ1-3, with 7 bases matching TRBD1. CDR1 is MNHGY and CDR2 is SAAAGT in the germline V gene. CDR3 length: 17 amino acids. CDR3 sequence (DNA): TGTGCCAGCAGTTCGGACAGGCGGCTCCTCTCTGGATACACCATATATTTT. Translated: CASSSDRRLLSGYTIYF.

This clonotype was seen at least ten times. In this CDR3 the conserved last residue, phenylalanine or tryptophan, is missing, so a read error is likely. Because the CDR3's place on the DNA is in doubt, the DNA is left out and the CDR3 is given as listed by TCRdb. The genes are TRBV7-7 and TRBJ2-7; the D segment call TRBD2 is taken from the table without a DNA check. Germline V lookup: CDR1 SSHAT, CDR2 FNYEAQ (reference sequence). The CDR3 is 8 residues long, ends included. CDR3 sequence: CASSQGLA.

The V and J genes are TRBV7-8 and TRBJ1-1; tentatively, D is TRBD1 (5 bases). The CDR3 runs 13 residues. V was cut by 1 base and J by 5 bases, with 8 bases left in between. Germline V CDR1 and CDR2: SGHVS, FQNEAQ. The CDR3 nucleotides read TGTGCCAGCAGCTTAGGGGGGACGACTGAAGCTTTCTTT. Amino acid sequence: CASSLGGTTEAFF.

This clonotype has ten or more counts. The chain is built from TRBV6-1 and TRBJ2-7; 12 nucleotides match TRBD2. This CDR3 has 14 residues. V was pared by 8 bases and J by 2 bases, with 4 bases of the junction left unmatched. Germline V gene sequence: CDR1 MNHNS, CDR2 SASEGT. CDR3 sequence: CASQLAGGTYEQYF. The CDR3 DNA follows: TGTGCCAGCCAACTAGCGGGAGGTACCTACGAGCAGTACTTC.

The chain joins TRBV27 to TRBJ2-1, with D hard to call. Per the germline V gene, CDR1 is MNHEY and CDR2 is SMNVEV (reference sequence). This CDR3 is 16 amino acids long. Trimming took 4 bases from V and 0 from J, leaving 13 bases between them. CDR3 sequence: CASSSGIISSYNEQFF. CDR3 nucleotides: TGTGCCAGCAGTTCTGGGATCATTAGCTCCTACAATGAGCAGTTCTTC.